The present T cell receptor beta chain was sequenced within a study of blood T cell repertoires in COVID-19. On the study more broadly: Material from acute and convalescent COVID-19 was sourced from the United States, Italy and Spain. T cells, B-cell-depleted T cells, or PBMCs supplied cDNA or gDNA.

In the original workflow: Reference gene primers were amplified, and this amplification served to estimate nucleated cell counts. Data came from immunoSEQ multiplex PCR; TCRdb stores just in-frame clones and leaves some out. V, J and clone size are taken as reported in that table, and D and trimming were inferred from the DNA itself. The repertoire includes approximately 49,000 clones, 80% to 90% of them detected once, and more than 3.5% sits in the top ten. The CDR3 extends over 15 amino acids. Trimming cost V 3 bases and J 4 bases; bases outside gene matches: 9. Germline CDR1 DFQATT, CDR2 SNEGSKA (reference sequence).

The specimen sequenced was peripheral blood. The sequence was collected from a man in his fifties with acute or convalescent COVID-19. This chain uses TRBV20-1 with TRBJ2-5, with 9 bases fitting TRBD2. CDR3 bases: TGCAGTGCTAGTTCCAGCGGGGGGCTGGGAGAGACCCAGTACTTC. Amino acid sequence: CSASSSGGLGETQYF.